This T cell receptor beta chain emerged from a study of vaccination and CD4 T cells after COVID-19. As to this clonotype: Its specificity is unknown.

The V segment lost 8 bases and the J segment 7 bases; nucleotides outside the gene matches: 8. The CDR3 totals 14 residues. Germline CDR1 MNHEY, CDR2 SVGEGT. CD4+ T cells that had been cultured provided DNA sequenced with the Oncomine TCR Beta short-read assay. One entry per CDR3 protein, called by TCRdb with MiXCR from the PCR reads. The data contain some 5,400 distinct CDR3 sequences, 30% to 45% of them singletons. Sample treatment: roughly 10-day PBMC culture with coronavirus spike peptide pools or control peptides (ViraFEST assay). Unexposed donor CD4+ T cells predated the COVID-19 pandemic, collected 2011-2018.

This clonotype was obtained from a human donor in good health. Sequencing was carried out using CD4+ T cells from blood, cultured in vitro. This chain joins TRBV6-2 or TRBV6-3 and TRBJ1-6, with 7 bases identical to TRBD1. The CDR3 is CASGKTGENSPLHF. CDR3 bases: TGTGCCAGCGGGAAAACAGGGGAAAATTCACCCCTCCACTTT.